The clone carrying this T cell receptor (beta chain) was detected ten times or more. This specimen comes from a study of T-cell reconstitution after alpha-beta-depleted transplantation in children. This CDR3 has 16 residues. The trim removed 0 bases at V and 4 bases at J, leaving 2 bases unmatched. CDR1 is MNHEY, CDR2 SVGAGI, per germline. The TCRbeta library incorporated unique molecular identifiers. TCRdb reanalysed the PCR reads using MiXCR and keeps one entry per CDR3 protein. The table records a few hundred thousand distinct CDR3 sequences, 9.7% of them present only once. The clonotype comes from a human donor who donated a stem cell graft to a child with SCID. The genes are TRBV6-5 and TRBJ2-1; 11 bases agree with TRBD2. Specimen: PBMCs from the stem cell graft donor, collected from the stem cell graft. Written as DNA, the CDR3 is TGTGCCAGCAGTTACTCGGGGACTAGCGGATACAATGAGCAGTTCTTC. Translation: CASSYSGTSGYNEQFF.